This passage covers 22 T cell receptor beta chains from one sample sequenced in a study of T cell responses to AZD1222 COVID-19 vaccine. Using immunoSEQ multiplex PCR, the repertoire was profiled, and TCRdb retains in-frame clones only, with some absent. Among tens of thousands of clones, under 90% were seen once, and the ten largest hold roughly 2.3%. The source material was peripheral blood, sampled on day 0 of AZD1222 vaccination. The receptors were gathered from an adult in good health.

This sequence joins TRBV4-2 and TRBJ1-1, with D maybe TRBD1 (5 bases). CDR3 length: 15 residues. The V end was cut by 3 bases, the J end by 1 base, with 12 bases between. The germline CDR1 and CDR2 sequences are LGHNA and YNFKEQ. The CDR3 is CASSHDTTGNTEAFF. The CDR3, as DNA: TGTGCCAGCAGCCACGATACTACAGGGAACACTGAAGCTTTCTTT.

The rearrangement links TRBV9 to TRBJ1-3; 7 bases match TRBD1. The germline CDR1 and CDR2 sequences are SGDLS and YYNGEE. The V and J ends lost 0 bases and 4 bases, in that order; junction bases with no gene match: 4. CDR3 size: 15 residues. The CDR3 DNA reads TGTGCCAGCAGCGTAGGATCGACAGGGGGAAACACCATATATTTT. The encoded protein is CASSVGSTGGNTIYF.

V gene TRBV5-6 combines with J gene TRBJ2-1; TRBD1 or TRBD2 may be the D gene (5 bases each). This CDR3 comprises 14 residues. V lost 4 bases to trimming and J lost 15 bases, with 23 bases between them. Germline V CDR1 and CDR2: SGHDT, YYEEEE. CDR3 amino acids: CASSTAFRDPGRFF. The CDR3 DNA reads as TGTGCCAGCAGCACAGCCTTCCGGGACCCCGGACGGTTCTTC.

The V and J genes are TRBV21-1 and TRBJ1-1. TRBV21-1 is reported as a pseudogene. This CDR3 contains 16 residues. CDR3 region: CASRIAVATLRTEAFF. For the CDR3, the DNA is TGTGCCAGCAGGATCGCGGTAGCTACACTTCGCACTGAAGCTTTCTTT.

The chain uses TRBV28 and TRBJ2-7, with D perhaps matching TRBD1 (5 bases). Between the trimmed V and J ends, which lost 3 bases and 0 bases, there was a span of 6 bases. The CDR3 loop spans 13 amino acids. Germline values: CDR1 MDHEN, CDR2 SYDVKM. This CDR3 reads CASSFDSSYEQYF. The CDR3 DNA follows: TGTGCCAGCAGTTTCGACAGCTCCTACGAGCAGTACTTC. Full variable domain (outside the CDR3, taken from reference TRBV28 and TRBJ2-7): DVKVTQSSRYLVKRTGEKVFLECVQDMDHENMFWYRQDPGLGLRLIYFSYDVKMKEKGDIPEGYSVSREKKERFSLILESASTNQTSMYLCASSFDSSYEQYFGPGTRLTVT.

The V gene is TRBV5-1, the J gene TRBJ1-5; 7 bases are a match to TRBD1. This CDR3 spans 15 amino acids. Germline trimming cut 0 bases from V and 7 bases from J; bases unmatched to any gene: 7. CDR1 and CDR2 from the germline V gene are SGHRS and YFSETQ. The CDR3 region is CASSLAGGLGQPQHF. The CDR3, as DNA: TGCGCCAGCAGCTTGGCAGGGGGGTTAGGACAGCCCCAGCATTTT.

This sequence joins TRBV20-1 and TRBJ1-1, with D possibly TRBD1 on 6 matching bases. Trimming pared 6 bases from V and 7 bases from J, leaving 12 bases between. The CDR3 has 11 residues. Germline V gene data show CDR1 as DFQATT and CDR2 as SNEGSKA (reference sequence). The CDR3 DNA reads as TGCAGTGCCGTCGACAGGTTTGAAGCTTTCTTT. Encoded protein: CSAVDRFEAFF.

V is TRBV3-1 (or the pseudogene TRBV3-2) and J is TRBJ2-7; D remains unclear. CDR1 and CDR2 (germline): LGHDT, YNNKEL (reference sequence). Trimming removed 4 bases at V and 5 bases at J, with 18 bases between. The CDR3 is 15 amino acids. The CDR3 bases are TGTGCCAGCAGCCCAAGCTGGTCCCTCCGCCACGAGCAGTACTTC. Protein product: CASSPSWSLRHEQYF.

The chain carries TRBV18 and TRBJ1-2; D is unresolved. Germline V gene lookup returns CDR1 KGHSH and CDR2 LQKENI. V shed 2 bases and J shed 2 bases, with 18 bases lying between them. CDR3 length equals 17 residues. CDR3 sequence: CASSPRSFNPNNYGYTF. The CDR3, as DNA: TGTGCCAGCTCACCAAGGTCCTTTAACCCAAACAACTATGGCTACACCTTC.

This clone came up once. The chain has TRBV5-1 and TRBJ2-3; D gene ambiguous. Trimming took 2 bases from V and 2 from J, leaving 3 bases between them. Germline CDR1 SGHRS, CDR2 YFSETQ. The CDR3 consists of 12 residues. The CDR3 spells CASSLNTDTQYF. The CDR3 DNA follows: TGCGCCAGCAGCTTAAACACAGATACGCAGTATTTT. Combining the CDR3 with reference TRBV5-1 and TRBJ2-3 gives the whole variable domain KAGVTQTPRYLIKTRGQQVTLSCSPISGHRSVSWYQQTPGQGLQFLFEYFSETQRNKGNFPGRFSGRQFSNSRSEMNVSTLELGDSALYLCASSLNTDTQYFGPGTRLTVL.

The chain combines TRBV30 with TRBJ2-1; TRBD2 matches 9 bases. CDR1 and CDR2 from the germline V gene are GTSNPN and SVGIG (reference sequence). This CDR3 spans 14 amino acids. After removal of 4 bases from V and 6 bases from J, the junction contained 7 bases not matched to a gene. The CDR3 coding sequence is TGTGCCTGGAACCAAGCGGGGGGAGTCAATGAGCAGTTCTTC. It specifies CAWNQAGGVNEQFF.

This clone showed up just once. The gene calls are TRBV7-9 and TRBJ2-6; D possibly uses TRBD1 or TRBD2 (7 bases each). Germline CDR1 is SEHNR and CDR2 is FQNEAQ (reference sequence). Trimming left V 7 bases short and J 2 bases short, with 15 bases between. There are 16 residues in the CDR3. Here the CDR3 reads CASTRGRGPGANVLTF. The CDR3 coding sequence is TGTGCCAGCACCCGGGGGAGGGGGCCTGGGGCCAACGTCCTGACTTTC.

The chain carries TRBV6-1 and TRBJ1-2; D unclear. CDR3 length equals 14 residues. Germline V gene lookup returns CDR1 MNHNS and CDR2 SASEGT. Between the trimmed V and J ends, which lost 1 base and 2 bases, there was a span of 8 bases. The CDR3 DNA is TGTGCCAGCAGTGAAGGGGCCACAAACTATGGCTACACCTTC. This sequence encodes CASSEGATNYGYTF.

The gene calls are TRBV29-1 and TRBJ2-3; 7 nucleotides line up with TRBD2. The CDR3 contains 15 residues. Unmatched junction bases numbered 11, after V lost 7 bases and J lost 1 base. Germline V gene data show CDR1 as SQVTM and CDR2 as ANQGSEA. The CDR3 loop is CSALSPLAGTDTQYF. The CDR3 DNA follows: TGCAGCGCCCTATCCCCCCTAGCGGGCACAGATACGCAGTATTTT.

This clone was picked up one time. The chain recombines TRBV11-2 with TRBJ2-5; TRBD1 might be the D (5 bases). The CDR3 is 18 amino acids. Germline V lookup: CDR1 SGHAT, CDR2 FQNNGV. V shed 0 bases and J shed 4 bases, with 21 bases lying between them. Here the CDR3 DNA reads TGTGCCAGCAGCTTAGATCCCCCCTACGAGACAGAGGTAGAGACCCAGTACTTC. This sequence encodes CASSLDPPYETEVETQYF.

The chain carries TRBV12-3 or TRBV12-4 and TRBJ2-5, with a tentative D call TRBD2 (6 bases). Trimming removed 3 bases at V and 4 bases at J, with 9 bases between. The CDR3 is made up of 13 amino acids. Here the CDR3 reads CASSFYGGETQYF. CDR3 sequence (DNA): TGTGCCAGCAGTTTCTACGGGGGAGAGACCCAGTACTTC.

This clone was observed once. This chain joins TRBV6-2 or TRBV6-3 and TRBJ2-5, with D possibly matching TRBD1 (5 bases). Germline V lookup: CDR1 MNHEY, CDR2 SVGEGT. The length of the CDR3 is 16 residues. V was clipped by 2 bases and J by 5 bases, with 18 bases between them. In DNA, the CDR3 is TGTGCCAGCAGTTACGCTGAGCACAGGCAGGTGGAGACCCAGTACTTC. It is translated as CASSYAEHRQVETQYF.

This rearrangement joins TRBV2 to TRBJ2-1; 10 bases fit TRBD2. Germline V gene sequence: CDR1 SNHLY, CDR2 FYNNEI. Trimming at V came to 4 bases and at J to 2 bases, leaving 2 bases not matched to a gene. The CDR3 totals 15 residues. The CDR3 nucleotides are TGTGCCAGCAGTGTACTAGCGGGGACCTACAATGAGCAGTTCTTC. It encodes CASSVLAGTYNEQFF.

The rearrangement uses TRBV23-1 and TRBJ1-2, with D maybe TRBD1 (6 bases). TRBV23-1 is filed as an ORF, its function uncertain. The CDR3 is made up of 15 amino acids. V lost 6 bases to trimming and J lost 2 bases, with 16 bases between them. CDR3 in amino acids: CASSVTGNWNYGYTF. CDR3 sequence (DNA): TGCGCCAGCAGCGTCACAGGGAACTGGAACTATGGCTACACCTTC.

This rearrangement joins TRBV12-3 or TRBV12-4 to TRBJ2-7, with TRBD1 matching 7 bases. V was clipped by 4 bases and J by 2 bases; unmatched bases: 2. This CDR3 has 13 residues. The CDR3 region has the DNA TGTGCCAGCAGTTGGGGACAGACCTACGAGCAGTACTTC. It encodes CASSWGQTYEQYF.

V and J are TRBV5-1 and TRBJ1-6; unclear D gene. CDR3 length: 12 residues. V was pared by 5 bases and J by 7 bases, with 7 bases between. Germline CDR1 SGHRS, CDR2 YFSETQ. Here the CDR3 reads CASRLENSPLHF. The CDR3 bases are TGCGCCAGCAGACTTGAAAATTCACCCCTCCACTTT.

This chain joins TRBV18 and TRBJ1-6, with D unresolved. The V and J ends lost 2 bases and 0 bases respectively, with 11 bases between them. From germline, CDR1 is KGHSH and CDR2 LQKENI. The CDR3 runs 17 residues. In nucleotides, the CDR3 is TGTGCCAGCTCACCAGAGATGCTAAGCTCCTATAATTCACCCCTCCACTTT. Translation gives CASSPEMLSSYNSPLHF.